The entry that follows covers one TCR beta chain sequence. Its antigen is unidentified. The entry originates in a study of cytomegalovirus exposure and HLA in healthy donors. Study at large: The roughly 120 validation repertoires, a later analysis reported, used the same platform as the approximately 730 repertoires from the first cohort. Findings of the study overall: Cytomegalovirus-associated status was assigned to more than 150 TCR beta chains. In vitro experiments confirmed that three CMV-associated chains were specific for CMV antigens.

The donors were in the roughly 110-subject validation cohort; that cohort was separate from the approximately 700-subject first cohort. The repertoire was sequenced with immunoSEQ multiplex PCR; TCRdb's copy has only in-frame clones and lacks some. The table lists hundreds of thousands of clones, roughly 90% of them singletons. CDR3 length: 15 amino acids. Germline CDR1 is SNHLY and CDR2 is FYNNEI. V lost 4 bases and J 4 bases, leaving 13 bases between the germline ends. Sequenced: PBMCs. This chain links TRBV2 with TRBJ2-2; D call uncertain. This TCR was sampled from a young woman in good health and CMV-seronegative. This CDR3 is CASSVSEPTTGELFF. The CDR3 DNA reads as TGTGCCAGCAGTGTATCGGAGCCGACCACCGGGGAGCTGTTTTTT. Drawing the rest from reference TRBV2 and TRBJ2-2, the complete variable domain is EPEVTQTPSHQVTQMGQEVILRCVPISNHLYFYWYRQILGQKVEFLVSFYNNEISEKSEIFDDQFSVERPDGSNFTLKIRSTKLEDSAMYFCASSVSEPTTGELFFGEGSRLTVL.